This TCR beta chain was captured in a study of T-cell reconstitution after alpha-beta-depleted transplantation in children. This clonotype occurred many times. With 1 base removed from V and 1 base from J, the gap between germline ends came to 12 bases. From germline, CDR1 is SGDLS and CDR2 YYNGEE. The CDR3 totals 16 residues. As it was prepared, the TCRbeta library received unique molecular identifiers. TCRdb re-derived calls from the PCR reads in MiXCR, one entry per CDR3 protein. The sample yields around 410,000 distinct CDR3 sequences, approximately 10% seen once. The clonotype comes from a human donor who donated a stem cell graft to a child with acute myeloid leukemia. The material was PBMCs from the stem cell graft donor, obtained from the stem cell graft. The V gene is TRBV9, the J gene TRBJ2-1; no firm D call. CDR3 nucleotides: TGTGCCAGCAGCGTAAGTCAGACGCCATCCTACAATGAGCAGTTCTTC. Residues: CASSVSQTPSYNEQFF.